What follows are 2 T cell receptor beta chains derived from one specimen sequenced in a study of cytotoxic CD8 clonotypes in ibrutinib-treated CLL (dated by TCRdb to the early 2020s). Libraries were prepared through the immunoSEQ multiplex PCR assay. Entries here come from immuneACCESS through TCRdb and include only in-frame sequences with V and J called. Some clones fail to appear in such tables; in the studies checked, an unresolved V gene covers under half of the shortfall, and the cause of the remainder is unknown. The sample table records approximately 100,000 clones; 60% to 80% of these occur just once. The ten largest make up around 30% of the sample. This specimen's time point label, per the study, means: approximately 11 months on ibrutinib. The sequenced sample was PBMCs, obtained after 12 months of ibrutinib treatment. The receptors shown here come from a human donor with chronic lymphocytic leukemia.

The CDR3 bases are TGTGCCACCAGCAGATCCGGGACAATGAACACTGAAGCTTTCTTT. It codes for CATSRSGTMNTEAFF. V is TRBV15 and J is TRBJ1-1; TRBD1 might be the D (6 bases). Germline V CDR1 and CDR2: LNHNV, YYDKDF (reference sequence). Trimming took 2 bases from V and 0 from J, leaving 10 bases between them. This CDR3 region has 15 residues.

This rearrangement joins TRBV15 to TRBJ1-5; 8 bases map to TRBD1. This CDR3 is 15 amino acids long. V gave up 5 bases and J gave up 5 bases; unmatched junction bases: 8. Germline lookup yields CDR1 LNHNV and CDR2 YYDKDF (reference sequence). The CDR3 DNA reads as TGTGCCACCAGCCAATACCAGGGGGCACATCAGCCCCAGCATTTT. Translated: CATSQYQGAHQPQHF.